Following are 19 T cell receptor beta chains from one sample sequenced in a study of Ad26.COV2.S vaccination and SARS-CoV-2 variants. Treatment noted: roughly 18 received Ad26.COV2.S at low or high dose, single or two shots; about 5 received placebo; per-sample allocation not given. Sampling was performed 63 days after the first vaccine or placebo injection. Measured with immunoSEQ multiplex PCR; TCRdb has only the in-frame clones, and not every one. The repertoire has 440,000 or so clones, 89% of them found once; the top ten carry around 1.8%. Material: peripheral blood, obtained in a trial of Ad26.COV2.S vaccine versus placebo. These receptors were collected from a person aged 18-60 years who received the Ad26.COV2.S COVID-19 vaccine or a placebo.

The chain employs TRBV3-1 (or the pseudogene TRBV3-2) and TRBJ1-2, with 8 bases matching TRBD1. V shed 3 bases and J 6 bases; nucleotides not matched to a gene: 9. Germline CDR1 LGHDT, CDR2 YNNKEL (reference sequence). CDR3 size: 15 residues. The CDR3 here is CASSHIGQGGDGYTF. The DNA of the CDR3 is TGTGCCAGCAGCCATATAGGACAGGGCGGCGATGGCTACACCTTC.

In this sample, this clone turned up a few times. This chain joins TRBV30 and TRBJ1-3, with a possible D match to TRBD1 (6 bases). The CDR3 has 17 residues. The ends were cut back, 1 base at V and 1 base at J, with 17 bases in the middle. In germline, CDR1 is GTSNPN, CDR2 SVGIG (reference sequence). CDR3 sequence reads: CAWSARQAGKSGNTIYF. DNA for the CDR3: TGTGCCTGGAGTGCGCGACAGGCGGGAAAATCTGGAAACACCATATATTTT.

The V gene is TRBV27, the J gene TRBJ2-5; D may match TRBD1 or TRBD2 (6 bases each). V dropped 3 bases and J dropped 9 bases, with 14 bases sitting between them. Germline assignment: CDR1 MNHEY and CDR2 SMNVEV (reference sequence). The CDR3 spans 13 residues. The DNA for the CDR3 is TGTGCCAGCAGTTTCGGAGGGTCAGGGGCCCAGTACTTC. Translated: CASSFGGSGAQYF.

This chain connects TRBV29-1 to TRBJ2-3; weak D call: TRBD2 (7 bases). This CDR3 has 14 residues. Germline values: CDR1 SQVTM, CDR2 ANQGSEA. V shed 3 bases and J shed 4 bases, with 14 bases lying between them. Written as DNA, the CDR3 is TGCAGCGTTGAGAGGGGAGGGGGGCCAGATACGCAGTATTTT. Amino acid sequence: CSVERGGGPDTQYF.

The chain carries TRBV4-3 and TRBJ1-2; no clear D gene. This CDR3 spans 16 amino acids. Trimming cost V 1 base and J 6 bases, with 18 bases left between them. Per the germline V gene, CDR1 is LGHNA and CDR2 is YSLEER. CDR3 sequence: CASSQAGGGRSDGYTF. The CDR3 DNA reads as TGCGCCAGCAGCCAAGCCGGAGGTGGGAGGTCCGATGGCTACACCTTC.

This clone came up a few times. The rearrangement links TRBV2 to TRBJ1-3; TRBD1 matches 8 bases. Germline assignment: CDR1 SNHLY and CDR2 FYNNEI. This CDR3 region has 15 residues. V gave up 4 bases and J gave up 2 bases; unmatched junction bases: 4. CDR3: CASSGDRTTGNTIYF. The DNA for the CDR3 is TGTGCCAGCAGTGGGGACAGGACTACTGGAAACACCATATATTTT.

J is TRBJ1-1 and V is TRBV28, with a tentative D call TRBD1 (5 bases). Between the trimmed V and J ends, which lost 4 bases and 6 bases, there was a span of 21 bases. CDR1 and CDR2 (germline): MDHEN, SYDVKM. This CDR3 comprises 16 residues. The CDR3 here is CASSSIFGGRKAEAFF. The CDR3, as DNA: TGTGCCAGCAGTTCGATATTCGGGGGGAGGAAGGCTGAAGCTTTCTTT.

The V call is TRBV7-9, the J call TRBJ2-1; unclear D gene. The CDR3 is made up of 14 amino acids. Trimming cost V 4 bases and J 4 bases, with 11 bases left between them. Germline CDR1 and CDR2: SEHNR and FQNEAQ (reference sequence). The CDR3 DNA reads TGTGCCAGCAGCTCCCAGGACGGTTACAATGAGCAGTTCTTC. Amino acid sequence: CASSSQDGYNEQFF.

V and J are TRBV6-5 and TRBJ1-5, with D maybe TRBD1 (5 bases). Trimming shortened V by 0 bases and J by 9 bases, and 18 bases separated the two germline ends. Germline CDR1 is MNHEY and CDR2 is SVGAGI. The CDR3 has 16 amino acids. The CDR3 region is CASSYSTARGPGPQHF. CDR3 DNA: TGTGCCAGCAGTTACTCGACGGCCCGGGGACCCGGGCCCCAGCATTTT.

V and J are TRBV7-2 and TRBJ2-4, with TRBD2 matching 8 bases. Germline V lookup: CDR1 SGHTA, CDR2 FQGNSA. The V gene end was trimmed by 5 bases and the J gene end by 0 bases; junction bases not matched to a gene: 15. This CDR3 has 19 amino acids. Written as DNA, the CDR3 is TGTGCCAGCAGCCCCAGGATAGTTGAGCGGGGGATAGCCAAAAACATTCAGTACTTC. This encodes CASSPRIVERGIAKNIQYF. Full variable domain (remainder filled in from reference TRBV7-2 and TRBJ2-4): GAGVSQSPSNKVTEKGKDVELRCDPISGHTALYWYRQSLGQGLEFLIYFQGNSAPDKSGLPSDRFSAERTGGSVSTLTIQRTQQEDSAVYLCASSPRIVERGIAKNIQYFGAGTRLSVL.

This sequence joins TRBV3-1 (or the pseudogene TRBV3-2) and TRBJ2-7; 7 positions agree with TRBD2. Germline CDR1 LGHDT, CDR2 YNNKEL (reference sequence). The CDR3 runs to 15 residues. The trim removed 4 bases at V and 2 bases at J, leaving 8 bases unmatched. CDR3 in DNA: TGTGCCAGCAGCCCTCCCGCTAGCGGAGCCTACGAGCAGTACTTC. This encodes CASSPPASGAYEQYF.

This sequence joins TRBV10-3 and TRBJ1-5; tentative D call: TRBD1 (6 bases). Germline CDR1 reads ENHRY; CDR2 reads SYGVKD. Trimming cost V 6 bases and J 4 bases, with 16 bases left between them. This CDR3 is built from 15 residues. The CDR3 bases are TGTGCCATCAGCGAATCGACAGGCGCGAATCAGCCCCAGCATTTT. This encodes CAISESTGANQPQHF.

This clone was observed a single time. The rearrangement links TRBV19 to TRBJ2-5; no firm D call. The CDR3 extends over 15 amino acids. The germline V gene has CDR1 LNHDA and CDR2 SQIVND (reference sequence). The V end lost 5 bases, the J end lost 5 bases, and 18 bases lay between the germline ends. CDR3 in DNA: TGTGCCAGTAGTCCGTCCCCGGCCCGTGGGGAGACCCAGTACTTC. It codes for CASSPSPARGETQYF.

This clone appeared a few times. Other DNA sequences in the same sample also yield this CDR3. The chain combines TRBV7-9 with TRBJ2-7, with D hard to call. The CDR3 totals 12 residues. Germline V gives CDR1 SEHNR, CDR2 FQNEAQ (reference sequence). V lost 1 base to trimming and J lost 5 bases, with 6 bases between them. The CDR3 nucleotides read TGTGCCAGCAGCTTAGGACTGGACGAGCAGTACTTC. Translated: CASSLGLDEQYF. The full variable domain, in which reference TRBV7-9 and TRBJ2-7 provide the parts outside the CDR3, is DTGVSQNPRHKITKRGQNVTFRCDPISEHNRLYWYRQTLGQGPEFLTYFQNEAQLEKSRLLSDRFSAERPKGSFSTLEIQRTEQGDSAMYLCASSLGLDEQYFGPGTRLTVT.

The rearrangement uses TRBV6-5 and TRBJ1-2; TRBD1 aligns across 8 bases. Germline assignment: CDR1 MNHEY and CDR2 SVGAGI. The length of the CDR3 is 15 residues. V was clipped by 5 bases and J by 6 bases; unmatched bases: 11. CDR3 loop: CASSTRQGTRDGYTF. The CDR3 DNA reads as TGTGCCAGCAGTACAAGACAGGGGACGCGTGATGGCTACACCTTC.

The chain recombines TRBV9 with TRBJ2-3; 7 bases fit TRBD1. The ends lost 5 bases at V and 0 bases at J; junction bases unmatched: 6. Germline assignment: CDR1 SGDLS and CDR2 YYNGEE. This CDR3 comprises 15 residues. CDR3 loop: CASRPGTVSTDTQYF. The CDR3 nucleotides are TGTGCCAGCAGACCCGGGACAGTGAGCACAGATACGCAGTATTTT.

Written as DNA, the CDR3 is TGCGCCAGCAGCTCCTTTCTAGCGGGAGAAGACGGCTACAATGAGCAGTTCTTC. As protein: CASSSFLAGEDGYNEQFF. The chain links TRBV5-1 to TRBJ2-1, with 10 bases that match TRBD2. Losses at the gene ends were 3 bases for V and 3 bases for J; bases not matched to a gene: 12. Germline values: CDR1 SGHRS, CDR2 YFSETQ. CDR3 size: 18 residues.

The V gene is TRBV6-6, the J gene TRBJ2-5, with D possibly matching TRBD2 (5 bases). Germline CDR1 is MNHNY and CDR2 is SVGAGI (reference sequence). V was shortened by 7 bases and J by 5 bases, with 20 bases between the two germline ends. The CDR3 spans 15 residues. The CDR3 bases are TGTGCCAGCAAGGACGGGGTTAGCTTGGTGGAGACCCAGTACTTC. Translation gives CASKDGVSLVETQYF.

This chain uses TRBV5-5 with TRBJ2-2; 10 bases fit TRBD1. The CDR3 consists of 16 residues. V gave up 1 base and J gave up 2 bases; unmatched junction bases: 2. Germline CDR1 SGHKS, CDR2 YYEKEE (reference sequence). The DNA for the CDR3 is TGTGCCAGCAGCTTGAGGGACAGGGGAAACACCGGGGAGCTGTTTTTT. Residues: CASSLRDRGNTGELFF.